The rows below give T cell receptor beta chains drawn from one sample of a study of response to subunit inactivated influenza vaccine. In TCRdb, the RT-PCR reads were re-called with MiXCR into one record per CDR3 protein. Here the sample spans approximately 490,000 distinct CDR3 sequences, approximately 7.3% being singletons. Source: PBMCs from blood, taken 23 months after vaccination. These receptors all come from a man between 50 and 69 years old who received an inactivated influenza vaccine. The CDR3 runs from the conserved cysteine through the conserved F or W. The order of the fields is J gene, clone size, V gene, D gene, CDR3 DNA, CDR3 protein. The D gene is left open where the match is weak. Clone size is shown for a subset of rows, as once, few, many or a class of expanded clone.

j_gene: TRBJ2-7; abundance: many; v_gene: TRBV4-2; d_gene: TRBD2; CDR3nt: TGTGCCAGCAGCCAGGAAACTAGCGGGGCCTCCTACGAGCAGTACTTC; CDR3aa: CASSQETSGASYEQYF
j_gene: TRBJ2-7; abundance: many; v_gene: TRBV2; d_gene: TRBD1; CDR3nt: TGTGCCAGCGAGGGACAGGGGGTCTCCTACGAGCAGTACTTC; CDR3aa: CASEGQGVSYEQYF
j_gene: TRBJ2-1; abundance: few; v_gene: TRBV7-2; d_gene: TRBD1; CDR3nt: TGTGCCAGCAGCTTAAGCCGGACAGGGTCCAATGAGCAGTTCTTC; CDR3aa: CASSLSRTGSNEQFF
j_gene: TRBJ2-2; abundance: many; v_gene: TRBV3-1; d_gene: TRBD1; CDR3nt: TGTGCCAGCAGCCAAGAGCCAGGGGGCACCGGGGAGCTGTTTTTT; CDR3aa: CASSQEPGGTGELFF
j_gene: TRBJ2-7; abundance: -; v_gene: TRBV6-5; d_gene: TRBD1; CDR3nt: TGTGCCAGCAGTTACTCGAATCCAGGGGGACCCAGCCAGTACTTC; CDR3aa: CASSYSNPGGPSQYF
j_gene: TRBJ2-3; abundance: -; v_gene: TRBV12-3/TRBV12-4; d_gene: -; CDR3nt: TGTGCCAGCAAGAGGGGGGTAGGCACAGATACGCAGTATTTT; CDR3aa: CASKRGVGTDTQYF
j_gene: TRBJ2-3; abundance: few; v_gene: TRBV9; d_gene: -; CDR3nt: TGTGCTTGCAGCGTAGCTTGGGGTACTAGCACAGATACGCAGTATTTT; CDR3aa: CACSVAWGTSTDTQYF
j_gene: TRBJ2-4; abundance: -; v_gene: TRBV20-1; d_gene: TRBD2; CDR3nt: TGCAGTGCTAGAGTGCCGGGACTAGGTAAAAACATTCAGTACTTC; CDR3aa: CSARVPGLGKNIQYF
j_gene: TRBJ1-5; abundance: many; v_gene: TRBV20-1; d_gene: -; CDR3nt: TGCAGTGCCTTTGGGGGGACTCAGCCCCAGCATTTT; CDR3aa: CSAFGGTQPQHF
j_gene: TRBJ1-1; abundance: few; v_gene: TRBV4-1; d_gene: -; CDR3nt: TGCGCCAGCAGCCAAGAAGGGGCCCTGAACACTGAAGCTTTCTTT; CDR3aa: CASSQEGALNTEAFF
j_gene: TRBJ1-1; abundance: many; v_gene: TRBV28; d_gene: -; CDR3nt: TGTGCCAGCAGTTTATGGGCCGGGGGCACTGAAGCTTTCTTT; CDR3aa: CASSLWAGGTEAFF
j_gene: TRBJ2-1; abundance: many; v_gene: TRBV4-1; d_gene: -; CDR3nt: TGCGCCAGCAGCCAAATAGACGACAATGAGCAGTTCTTC; CDR3aa: CASSQIDDNEQFF
j_gene: TRBJ2-1; abundance: -; v_gene: TRBV12-3/TRBV12-4; d_gene: TRBD1; CDR3nt: TGTGCCAGCAGTTCCGGGACAGGGCTGGGTGAGCAGTTCTTC; CDR3aa: CASSSGTGLGEQFF
j_gene: TRBJ1-3; abundance: few; v_gene: TRBV10-3; d_gene: TRBD1; CDR3nt: TGTGCCATCAGCGAAATAAGAACAGGGGGACCCTCTGGAAACACCATATATTTT; CDR3aa: CAISEIRTGGPSGNTIYF
j_gene: TRBJ1-5; abundance: many; v_gene: TRBV27; d_gene: -; CDR3nt: TGTGCCAGCAGTTTTTTAGGGGGCAATCAGCCCCAGCATTTT; CDR3aa: CASSFLGGNQPQHF
j_gene: TRBJ2-3; abundance: many; v_gene: TRBV28; d_gene: -; CDR3nt: TGTGCCAGCAGTTCCAGGGGTGGTGATACGCAGTATTTT; CDR3aa: CASSSRGGDTQYF
j_gene: TRBJ1-2; abundance: -; v_gene: TRBV11-1; d_gene: -; CDR3nt: TGTGCCAGCAGCTTACCGTTTGACAGGAACTATGGCTACACCTTC; CDR3aa: CASSLPFDRNYGYTF
j_gene: TRBJ2-3; abundance: many; v_gene: TRBV6-1; d_gene: -; CDR3nt: TGTGCCAGCAGGACCGGGAACACAGATACGCAGTATTTT; CDR3aa: CASRTGNTDTQYF
j_gene: TRBJ2-7; abundance: -; v_gene: TRBV2; d_gene: TRBD1; CDR3nt: TGTGCCAGCAGTGAAGCGACAGGGAGAGAGTACTTC; CDR3aa: CASSEATGREYF
j_gene: TRBJ1-3; abundance: few; v_gene: TRBV4-3; d_gene: -; CDR3nt: TGCGCCAGCAGCCAGCTGGGGGAGAGCTCTGGAAACACCATATATTTT; CDR3aa: CASSQLGESSGNTIYF
j_gene: TRBJ2-5; abundance: -; v_gene: TRBV15; d_gene: TRBD2; CDR3nt: TGTGCCACCAGCACTCGGGGGGGCGGGGAGACCCAGTACTTC; CDR3aa: CATSTRGGGETQYF
j_gene: TRBJ1-4; abundance: many; v_gene: TRBV5-1; d_gene: -; CDR3nt: TGCGCCAGCAGCTCAACGACAGGTACTGAAAAACTGTTTTTT; CDR3aa: CASSSTTGTEKLFF
j_gene: TRBJ1-2; abundance: -; v_gene: TRBV29-1; d_gene: -; CDR3nt: TGCAGCGCCGAGGGTGGCACTCACTATGGCTACACCTTC; CDR3aa: CSAEGGTHYGYTF
j_gene: TRBJ1-3; abundance: many; v_gene: TRBV6-2/TRBV6-3; d_gene: -; CDR3nt: TGTGCCAGCAGTCAACCTCTGGACACCATATATTTT; CDR3aa: CASSQPLDTIYF
j_gene: TRBJ2-1; abundance: few; v_gene: TRBV15; d_gene: TRBD1; CDR3nt: TGTGCCACCAGCAAGGGACAGGCCCCCGACAATGAGCAGTTCTTC; CDR3aa: CATSKGQAPDNEQFF
j_gene: TRBJ2-4; abundance: many; v_gene: TRBV25-1; d_gene: -; CDR3nt: TGTGCCAGCAGTGACGTTTACGAATACGAAAACATTCAGTACTTC; CDR3aa: CASSDVYEYENIQYF
j_gene: TRBJ2-1; abundance: many; v_gene: TRBV20-1; d_gene: -; CDR3nt: TGCAGTGCAGTGGGACGGATCAGGAGTCATGAGCAGTTCTTC; CDR3aa: CSAVGRIRSHEQFF
j_gene: TRBJ2-3; abundance: few; v_gene: TRBV19; d_gene: TRBD2; CDR3nt: TGTGCCAGTAGGCTAGCGGGAGGGAGAAGCACAGATACGCAGTATTTT; CDR3aa: CASRLAGGRSTDTQYF
j_gene: TRBJ2-3; abundance: many; v_gene: TRBV20-1; d_gene: -; CDR3nt: TGCAGTGACAGTCCCGTTAGCACAGATACGCAGTATTTT; CDR3aa: CSDSPVSTDTQYF
j_gene: TRBJ1-5; abundance: few; v_gene: TRBV11-2; d_gene: -; CDR3nt: TGTGCCAGCAGTTTGTCAGCAGGCCCCAATCAGCCCCAGCATTTT; CDR3aa: CASSLSAGPNQPQHF
j_gene: TRBJ1-4; abundance: -; v_gene: TRBV7-2; d_gene: TRBD1; CDR3nt: TGTGCCAGCAGCTCAGACAGGGTGGTACTGTTTTTT; CDR3aa: CASSSDRVVLFF
j_gene: TRBJ2-2; abundance: -; v_gene: TRBV7-2; d_gene: TRBD2; CDR3nt: TGTGCCAGCAGCACGCGGGGGGGACACGGGGAGCTGTTTTTT; CDR3aa: CASSTRGGHGELFF
j_gene: TRBJ1-5; abundance: many; v_gene: TRBV20-1; d_gene: TRBD1; CDR3nt: TGCAGTGCTAGAGACCTCCTACAGGGGGCAAGCAATCAGCCCCAGCATTTT; CDR3aa: CSARDLLQGASNQPQHF
j_gene: TRBJ1-5; abundance: -; v_gene: TRBV20-1; d_gene: -; CDR3nt: TGCAGTGCCAAGGCTTCCGGGACACATAATCAGCCCCAGCATTTT; CDR3aa: CSAKASGTHNQPQHF